These 27 T cell receptor beta chains were all obtained from the same sample, sequenced in a study of early T cells in non-severe SARS-CoV-2 infection. Via MiXCR, TCRdb re-called the 5' RACE reads, giving one row per CDR3 protein. Here the sample spans tens of thousands of distinct CDR3 sequences, roughly 5.1% being singletons. The material sequenced was whole blood. The receptors shown here come from an adult who was a healthcare worker with PCR-confirmed SARS-CoV-2 infection or an uninfected control (not recorded which).

This clonotype was detected ten times or more. This rearrangement joins TRBV23-1 to TRBJ2-5; TRBD2 agrees at 11 bases. TRBV23-1 is classed as an ORF, of uncertain function. The CDR3 runs 15 residues. V was clipped by 6 bases and J by 1 base; unmatched bases: 4. The CDR3 DNA is TGCGCCAGCAGCCCTAGCGGGGGGTTCCAAGAGACCCAGTACTTC. Its translation: CASSPSGGFQETQYF.

Only a few counts were recorded for this clonotype. V is TRBV11-2 and J is TRBJ2-7, with unresolved D. Germline-derived CDR1 and CDR2 are SGHAT and FQNNGV. The CDR3 has 13 amino acids. V dropped 5 bases and J dropped 0 bases, with 8 bases sitting between them. The CDR3 sequence: CASSPRASYEQYF. Here the CDR3 DNA reads TGTGCCAGCAGCCCACGGGCCTCCTACGAGCAGTACTTC.

This clonotype was counted a few times. The CDR3 nucleotides are TGCAGCGCCGGATCAGGGGGCGGCTATGGCTACACCTTC. Amino acid sequence: CSAGSGGGYGYTF. The chain uses TRBV29-1 and TRBJ1-2, with 8 bases identical to TRBD1. With V trimmed by 7 bases and J by 4 bases, 8 bases remained unmatched. This CDR3 is 13 amino acids long. Germline CDR1 reads SQVTM; CDR2 reads ANQGSEA.

As regards this clonotype: With a much larger clone just one base away, this may be a read error. The chain combines TRBV10-2 with TRBJ2-7; TRBD2 is a possible D gene (6 bases). The ends were cut back, 5 bases at V and 0 bases at J, with 14 bases in the middle. CDR1 and CDR2 (germline): WSHSY, SAAADI. The CDR3 consists of 15 residues. The DNA of the CDR3 is TGCGCCAGCAGTACCTGGACTACCCTCTCCTACGAGCAGTACTTC. It is translated as CASSTWTTLSYEQYF.

V usage is TRBV29-1 and J usage is TRBJ2-3, with TRBD2 as a possible D gene (6 bases). CDR3 length: 11 residues. V lost 8 bases and J 5 bases, leaving 11 bases between the germline ends. Germline CDR1 SQVTM, CDR2 ANQGSEA. For the CDR3, the DNA is TGCAGCCTCGGGACTGTAGATACGCAGTATTTT. Its translation is CSLGTVDTQYF.

This clonotype was recorded many times. The chain joins TRBV4-1 to TRBJ2-7; 10 nucleotides line up with TRBD1. This CDR3 region has 14 residues. CDR1 is MGHRA, CDR2 YSYEKL, per germline. V lost 4 bases and J lost 4; bases outside the gene matches: 4. The CDR3: CASSRDRGVYEQYF. The CDR3 nucleotides are TGCGCCAGCAGCCGGGACAGGGGCGTTTACGAGCAGTACTTC.

This clonotype was detected many times. The chain links TRBV3-1 to TRBJ2-2; 7 bases are a match to TRBD1. The CDR3 is 17 residues long. V gave up 1 base and J gave up 0 bases; unmatched junction bases: 5. CDR1 is LGHDT and CDR2 is YNNKEL in the germline V gene (reference sequence). The CDR3 DNA reads TGTGCCAGCAGCCAAGTAAGGGGGCGGTCGAACACCGGGGAGCTGTTTTTT. Protein product: CASSQVRGRSNTGELFF.

CDR3 DNA sequence: TGTGCCAGCAGTTCCCCGGGGGGTGTAGCCAAAAACATTCAGTACTTC. It translates to CASSSPGGVAKNIQYF. This sequence joins TRBV28 and TRBJ2-4; 7 nucleotides match TRBD2. With 4 bases clipped from V and 0 bases from J, the junction kept 6 bases outside the gene matches. From germline, CDR1 is MDHEN and CDR2 SYDVKM. The CDR3 contains 16 residues.

This clonotype has ten or more counts. The chain employs TRBV19 and TRBJ1-5; 8 nucleotides match TRBD1. CDR1 and CDR2 from the germline V gene are LNHDA and SQIVND (reference sequence). J lost 1 base, V lost 7 bases, and 6 bases had no gene match. CDR3 length: 15 amino acids. CDR3 protein: CASTLDRASNQPQHF. In DNA, the CDR3 is TGTGCCAGTACCCTGGACAGGGCGAGCAATCAGCCCCAGCATTTT.

This clonotype was detected only a few times. The rearrangement joins TRBV12-3 or TRBV12-4 to TRBJ2-7; 9 nucleotides align to TRBD1. J gave up 1 base and V 6 bases, and 7 bases lay outside the gene matches. CDR3 size: 15 residues. The CDR3 loop is CASSQETGGSYEQYF. The CDR3 nucleotides are TGTGCCAGCAGCCAAGAGACAGGGGGGTCCTACGAGCAGTACTTC.

This clonotype ranks as medium-sized (0.01 to 0.1%). The chain links TRBV11-2 to TRBJ2-3, with 7 bases fitting TRBD1. J lost 2 bases, V lost 5 bases, and 7 bases had no gene match. The germline V gene has CDR1 SGHAT and CDR2 FQNNGV. The CDR3 consists of 15 residues. As DNA, the CDR3 is TGTGCCAGCAGCCGCCGGGACAGACCCACAGATACGCAGTATTTT. Protein sequence: CASSRRDRPTDTQYF.

This clonotype was found many times. The chain employs TRBV29-1 and TRBJ2-5; TRBD2 is a possible D gene (6 bases). V was trimmed by 7 bases and J by 5 bases, leaving 14 bases between them. Germline CDR1 and CDR2: SQVTM and ANQGSEA. The CDR3 consists of 12 residues. The CDR3 DNA is TGCAGCGGTACTAGCCCTTGGGAGACCCAGTACTTC. Translated, it gives CSGTSPWETQYF.

At least ten counts were recorded for this clonotype. This chain connects TRBV7-9 to TRBJ1-1, with D unclear. V lost 3 bases and J lost 3, with 2 bases in between. CDR1 and CDR2 from the germline V gene are SEHNR and FQNEAQ (reference sequence). The CDR3 is made up of 11 amino acids. The CDR3 reads CASSLDTEAFF. The CDR3, as DNA: TGTGCCAGCAGCTTGGACACTGAAGCTTTCTTT. Supplemented by reference TRBV7-9 and TRBJ1-1, the full variable domain reads DTGVSQNPRHKITKRGQNVTFRCDPISEHNRLYWYRQTLGQGPEFLTYFQNEAQLEKSRLLSDRFSAERPKGSFSTLEIQRTEQGDSAMYLCASSLDTEAFFGQGTRLTVV.

This clonotype has just a few counts. This chain connects TRBV14 to TRBJ2-7; no clear D gene. CDR1 is SGHDN, CDR2 FVKESK, per germline. This CDR3 comprises 16 residues. Trimming took 4 bases from V and 2 from J, leaving 18 bases between them. CDR3 DNA: TGTGCCAGCAGCCGGGAAGGGCGACCACGGGCCTACGAGCAGTACTTC. It translates to CASSREGRPRAYEQYF.

This clonotype appeared many times. This rearrangement joins TRBV18 to TRBJ2-5; possible D gene TRBD2, 6 bases. This CDR3 is built from 14 residues. Germline loops: CDR1 KGHSH, CDR2 LQKENI. With 4 bases removed from V and 3 bases from J, the gap between germline ends came to 12 bases. The CDR3 nucleotides read TGTGCCAGCTCACTTAGCGGAGGGGAAGAGACCCAGTACTTC. This encodes CASSLSGGEETQYF.

This clonotype was counted ten times or more. This chain links TRBV6-5 with TRBJ2-2, with D tentatively TRBD2 (5 bases). Germline V lookup: CDR1 MNHEY, CDR2 SVGAGI. Trimming removed 4 bases at V and 6 bases at J, with 12 bases between. The CDR3 is made up of 14 amino acids. Here the CDR3 reads CASSSPSGAGELFF. The CDR3 DNA follows: TGTGCCAGCAGTTCCCCCAGCGGAGCCGGGGAGCTGTTTTTT.

The table lists this clonotype with many counts. The genes are TRBV4-1 and TRBJ2-6; TRBD1 might be the D (6 bases). CDR3 length: 18 residues. Trimming took off 4 bases at V and 1 base at J, with 17 bases between the two ends. Per the germline V gene, CDR1 is MGHRA and CDR2 is YSYEKL. The CDR3 loop reads CASSPSQGLGSGANVLTF. The CDR3 DNA reads as TGCGCCAGCAGCCCGAGCCAGGGGTTAGGGTCTGGGGCCAACGTCCTGACTTTC.

In this sample, this clonotype turned up many times. V gene TRBV28 combines with J gene TRBJ2-1; D might be TRBD1 (5 bases). The V gene lost 5 bases and the J gene lost 7 bases, with 18 bases spanning the gap. The CDR3 length is 15 residues. Per the germline V gene, CDR1 is MDHEN and CDR2 is SYDVKM. CDR3 sequence (DNA): TGTGCCAGCAGTACGCCTCGATTCGGACAAAATGAGCAGTTCTTC. It is translated as CASSTPRFGQNEQFF.

The table lists this clonotype with a few counts. The chain couples TRBV18 to TRBJ2-4; D is possibly TRBD2 (6 bases). Germline lookup yields CDR1 KGHSH and CDR2 LQKENI. Trimming cost V 3 bases and J 0 bases, with 12 bases left between them. This CDR3 comprises 16 residues. This CDR3 reads CASSPQPGLAKNIQYF. For the CDR3, the DNA is TGTGCCAGCTCACCCCAACCGGGACTAGCCAAAAACATTCAGTACTTC.

The chain links TRBV7-3 to TRBJ1-6; D perhaps matches TRBD1 (5 bases). Germline CDR1 reads SGHTA; CDR2 reads FQGTGA. The length of the CDR3 is 14 residues. The germline V and J ends were trimmed by 1 base and 11 bases, with 12 bases remaining between them. The CDR3 is CASSLMAGTTPLHF. The CDR3 bases are TGTGCCAGCAGCTTAATGGCTGGGACGACACCCCTCCACTTT.

This clonotype was recorded many times. V is TRBV7-2 and J is TRBJ2-7; D is perhaps TRBD2 (6 bases). CDR1 and CDR2 (germline): SGHTA, FQGNSA. The CDR3 length is 17 residues. Trimming took 2 bases from V and 2 from J, leaving 19 bases between them. The CDR3 loop is CASSLWAPGVRPYEQYF. The CDR3 bases are TGTGCCAGCAGCTTATGGGCCCCGGGGGTAAGGCCCTACGAGCAGTACTTC.

This clonotype appeared many times. The chain is built from TRBV7-2 and TRBJ2-2; D gene unclear. This CDR3 comprises 13 residues. Trimming stripped 4 bases from V and 5 bases from J, with 8 bases between. The germline V gene encodes CDR1 SGHTA and CDR2 FQGNSA. The CDR3 sequence: CASSSLGTGELFF. The CDR3 coding sequence is TGTGCCAGCAGCTCCCTAGGGACCGGGGAGCTGTTTTTT.

This clonotype was counted at least ten times. The chain is built from TRBV28 and TRBJ2-1, with TRBD2 matching 10 bases. The CDR3 is 15 amino acids. Germline V gene data show CDR1 as MDHEN and CDR2 as SYDVKM. Germline trimming cut 5 bases from V and 7 bases from J; bases unmatched to any gene: 8. DNA of the CDR3: TGTGCCAGCAGTACGAGCGGGAGGGCCTCGAATGAGCAGTTCTTC. Encoded protein: CASSTSGRASNEQFF. Full variable domain (rest looked up from reference TRBV28 and TRBJ2-1): DVKVTQSSRYLVKRTGEKVFLECVQDMDHENMFWYRQDPGLGLRLIYFSYDVKMKEKGDIPEGYSVSREKKERFSLILESASTNQTSMYLCASSTSGRASNEQFFGPGTRLTVL.

There are many counts of this clonotype. The chain is built from TRBV18 and TRBJ1-3; 9 positions match TRBD1. In germline, CDR1 is KGHSH, CDR2 LQKENI. With V trimmed by 3 bases and J by 4 bases, 1 base remained unmatched. CDR3 length: 14 residues. The CDR3 protein is CASSPGQGGNTIYF. As DNA, the CDR3 is TGTGCCAGCTCACCGGGACAGGGAGGAAACACCATATATTTT.

This clonotype came up many times. This chain links TRBV12-3 or TRBV12-4 with TRBJ2-1; 11 bases are shared with TRBD1. The J segment lost 6 bases and the V segment lost 6 bases, leaving 7 bases of the junction unmatched. The CDR3 consists of 15 residues. The DNA for the CDR3 is TGTGCCAGCAGCACGTGGGACAGGGGGGGCAATGAGCAGTTCTTC. Protein: CASSTWDRGGNEQFF.

There are a few counts of this clonotype. V and J are TRBV5-1 and TRBJ2-5; no reliable D call. Germline V gene data show CDR1 as SGHRS and CDR2 as YFSETQ. The ends were cut back, 0 bases at V and 7 bases at J, with 4 bases in the middle. The CDR3 spans 11 residues. The CDR3 is CASSLDRTQYF. CDR3 DNA sequence: TGCGCCAGCAGCTTGGATCGGACCCAGTACTTC.

This clonotype was picked up many times. J is TRBJ2-6 and V is TRBV7-8; 7 bases align to TRBD2. After removal of 6 bases from V and 4 bases from J, the junction contained 9 bases not matched to a gene. Germline loops: CDR1 SGHVS, CDR2 FQNEAQ. The CDR3 extends over 16 amino acids. CDR3 in amino acids: CASRPARGNGANVLTF. The DNA for the CDR3 is TGTGCCAGCAGGCCCGCGCGGGGGAACGGGGCCAACGTCCTGACTTTC.